Listed here is a single T cell receptor (beta chain). The target antigen is unknown. This record comes from a study of shared clonotypes between healthy human individuals. This CDR3 contains 14 residues. Germline CDR1 reads SGHRS; CDR2 reads YFSETQ. The germline V and J ends were trimmed by 5 bases and 2 bases, with 13 bases remaining between them. CD45RO-negative, CCR7-positively selected cells formed the naive CD8 fraction, excluding terminally differentiated effector memory CD45RA+ cells. Study observations and caveats: Richness estimates generally favored naive over memory subsets. Clonotypes not shared had lower generation probabilities than those common to all four donors.

Sequencing was performed with immunoSEQ multiplex PCR; in TCRdb, only in-frame clones are kept and a portion is missing. The sample comprises millions of clones, about 92% of which are singletons, and approximately 1.7% rests with the top ten. Sample: naive CD8+ T cells from PBMCs. This chain joins TRBV5-1 and TRBJ1-1; D is ambiguous. The TCR comes from a man aged 18 to 30 in good health. Some clones in this sample may be carry-over from other donors' samples. The CDR3 loop is CASRGIDKNTEAFF. Written as DNA, the CDR3 is TGCGCCAGCAGGGGGATCGACAAAAACACTGAAGCTTTCTTT. Drawing the rest from reference TRBV5-1 and TRBJ1-1, the complete variable domain is KAGVTQTPRYLIKTRGQQVTLSCSPISGHRSVSWYQQTPGQGLQFLFEYFSETQRNKGNFPGRFSGRQFSNSRSEMNVSTLELGDSALYLCASRGIDKNTEAFFGQGTRLTVV.